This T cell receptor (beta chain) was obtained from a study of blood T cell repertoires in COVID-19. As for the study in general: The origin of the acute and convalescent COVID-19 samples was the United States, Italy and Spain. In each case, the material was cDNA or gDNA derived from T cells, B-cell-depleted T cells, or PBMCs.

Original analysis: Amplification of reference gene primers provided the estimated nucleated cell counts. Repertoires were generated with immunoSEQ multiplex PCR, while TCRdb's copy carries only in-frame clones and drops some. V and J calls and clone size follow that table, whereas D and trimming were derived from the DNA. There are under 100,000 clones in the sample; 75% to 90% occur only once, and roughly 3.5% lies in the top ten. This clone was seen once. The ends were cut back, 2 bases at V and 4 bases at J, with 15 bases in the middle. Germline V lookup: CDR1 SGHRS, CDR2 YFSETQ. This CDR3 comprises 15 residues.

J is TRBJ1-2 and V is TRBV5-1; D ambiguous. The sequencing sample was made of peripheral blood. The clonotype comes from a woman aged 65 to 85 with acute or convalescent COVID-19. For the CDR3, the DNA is TGCGCCAGCAGCTTAGGCAGCGCGGGAGTCTATGGCTACACCTTC. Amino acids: CASSLGSAGVYGYTF. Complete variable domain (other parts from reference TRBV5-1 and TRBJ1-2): KAGVTQTPRYLIKTRGQQVTLSCSPISGHRSVSWYQQTPGQGLQFLFEYFSETQRNKGNFPGRFSGRQFSNSRSEMNVSTLELGDSALYLCASSLGSAGVYGYTFGSGTRLTVV.